This T cell receptor (beta chain) was documented in a study of regulatory T cells in long-lasting Graves disease. Findings and limits, study-wide: Relative to newly diagnosed Graves' patients, persistent ones had lower TCR diversity. Patients with persistent disease showed a bias toward TRBV28, TRBJ1-2 and TRBJ2-5.

This CDR3 comprises 15 residues. Trimming removed 0 bases at V and 7 bases at J, with 11 bases between. The V gene's germline CDR1 is SGHRS and CDR2 YFSETQ. The authors built TCR beta libraries using iRepertoire HTBI primers and Arm-PCR of CDR3 regions. TCRdb reprocessed the multiplex PCR reads with MiXCR, giving one entry per CDR3 protein. Among 500,000 or so distinct CDR3 sequences listed, about 15% were seen once. The time point denotes: newly diagnosed GD, antithyroid drugs for less than 3 months. The TCR library used RNA extracted from PBMCs. Many counts were recorded for this clonotype. What it binds is not known. A further study also used this sample, focusing on T cells in Graves' hyperthyroidism and ophthalmopathy. That investigation notes: The authors deemed Graves' hyperthyroidism stable absent ophthalmopathy progression within 18 months. Most clonotypes that expanded in the thyroid above 0.001 also showed up in blood.

Specimen: peripheral blood mononuclear cells (PBMCs), collected at new diagnosis, from a patient treated with antithyroid drugs. This TCR was sampled from a woman aged 35-60 years with Graves disease. This chain uses TRBV5-1 with TRBJ1-6; D remains unclear. The CDR3 nucleotides read TGCGCCAGCAGCTTGGAACGCAGCCCGAATTCACCCCTCCACTTT. Amino acids: CASSLERSPNSPLHF.